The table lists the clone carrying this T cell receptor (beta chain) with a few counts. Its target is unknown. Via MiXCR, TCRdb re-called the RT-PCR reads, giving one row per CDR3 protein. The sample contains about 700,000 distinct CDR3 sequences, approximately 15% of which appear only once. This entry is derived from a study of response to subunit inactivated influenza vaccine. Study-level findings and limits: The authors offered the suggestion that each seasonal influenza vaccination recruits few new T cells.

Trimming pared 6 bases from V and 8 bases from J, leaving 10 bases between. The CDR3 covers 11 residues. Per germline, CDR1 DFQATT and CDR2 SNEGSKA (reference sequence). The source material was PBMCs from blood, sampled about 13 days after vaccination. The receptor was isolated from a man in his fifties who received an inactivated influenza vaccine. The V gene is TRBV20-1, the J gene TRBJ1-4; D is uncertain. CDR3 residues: CSAHSQEKLFF. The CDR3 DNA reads TGCAGTGCCCACTCTCAGGAAAAACTGTTTTTT.